Shown below are 12 T cell receptor beta chains from a single sample sequenced in a study of T cell repertoires in cytomegalovirus infection. TCRdb re-called the reads with MiXCR, one entry per CDR3 protein. The repertoire holds approximately 590,000 distinct CDR3 sequences, with around 40% as singletons. These receptors' antigens are unknown. The sample here was cultured PBMCs, taken from culture after CMV antigen stimulation. The receptors originated from a human donor in good health (CMV status not recorded). Some clones in this sample may be carry-over from other donors' samples.

This clonotype was recorded only once. This chain joins TRBV4-3 and TRBJ1-1; D possibly corresponds to TRBD1 (5 bases). Trimming removed 1 base at V and 11 bases at J, with 17 bases between. CDR3 length: 14 residues. CDR1 is LGHNA, CDR2 YSLEER, per germline. The DNA of the CDR3 is TGCGCCAGCAGCCAAGTTGGGCAGGGCCTAAGGGCTTTCTTT. It translates to CASSQVGQGLRAFF.

This clonotype was detected only a few times. V and J are TRBV6-1 and TRBJ2-1; 9 positions agree with TRBD2. Germline V gene lookup returns CDR1 MNHNS and CDR2 SASEGT. This CDR3 has 15 amino acids. Unmatched junction bases numbered 8, after V lost 3 bases and J lost 8 bases. The CDR3, as DNA: TGTGCCAGCAGTGAGGGTAGCGGGGGCTGGGATGAGCAGTTCTTC. It codes for CASSEGSGGWDEQFF.

A single count supports this clonotype. V and J are TRBV23-1 and TRBJ2-1, with 11 bases that match TRBD2. TRBV23-1 has ORF status, its function being uncertain. Trimming at V came to 2 bases and at J to 5 bases, leaving 17 bases not matched to a gene. The CDR3 has 20 amino acids. The CDR3 spells CASSQPEAPTSGRVNNEQFF. The DNA for the CDR3 is TGCGCCAGCAGTCAACCCGAAGCCCCAACTAGCGGGAGAGTCAACAATGAGCAGTTCTTC.

In this sample, this clonotype turned up many times. This rearrangement joins TRBV7-2 to TRBJ1-5, with D possibly being TRBD1 (5 bases). V was shortened by 5 bases and J by 5 bases, with 10 bases between the two germline ends. This CDR3 has 13 residues. From germline, CDR1 is SGHTA and CDR2 FQGNSA. The CDR3 bases are TGTGCCAGCAGCATCGGGGGTCATCAGCCCCAGCATTTT. Translated, it gives CASSIGGHQPQHF.

The chain combines TRBV11-2 with TRBJ2-1; possibly TRBD2 for D (6 bases). This CDR3 comprises 13 residues. Trimming removed 5 bases at V and 6 bases at J, with 11 bases between. The germline CDR1 and CDR2 sequences are SGHAT and FQNNGV. This CDR3 reads CASSRGTFNEQFF. The CDR3 DNA reads as TGTGCCAGCAGCCGAGGGACTTTCAATGAGCAGTTCTTC.

V and J are TRBV18 and TRBJ2-3, with D unresolved. V lost 2 bases to trimming and J lost 4 bases, with 16 bases between them. From germline, CDR1 is KGHSH and CDR2 LQKENI. CDR3 length equals 16 residues. CDR3 sequence (DNA): TGTGCCAGCTCACCAGGGCAGATCAGGTCGGCAGATACGCAGTATTTT. Protein product: CASSPGQIRSADTQYF. Full variable domain (outside the CDR3, taken from reference TRBV18 and TRBJ2-3): NAGVMQNPRHLVRRRGQEARLRCSPMKGHSHVYWYRQLPEEGLKFMVYLQKENIIDESGMPKERFSAEFPKEGPSILRIQQVVRGDSAAYFCASSPGQIRSADTQYFGPGTRLTVL.

V gene TRBV5-4 combines with J gene TRBJ2-1; tentatively, D is TRBD1 or TRBD2 (5 bases each). This CDR3 has 16 amino acids. Per the germline V gene, CDR1 is SGHNT and CDR2 is YYREEE (reference sequence). The V gene lost 4 bases and the J gene lost 0 bases, with 14 bases spanning the gap. Written as DNA, the CDR3 is TGTGCCAGCAGCCCTGGGGCCGGGAACTCCTACAATGAGCAGTTCTTC. It is translated as CASSPGAGNSYNEQFF.

The chain combines TRBV4-1 with TRBJ2-3, with TRBD1 matching over 12 bases. V lost 4 bases and J lost 5; bases outside the gene matches: 4. CDR1 and CDR2 from the germline V gene are MGHRA and YSYEKL. The CDR3 is 15 residues long. As DNA, the CDR3 is TGCGCCAGCAGCCGGGGACAGGGGGCGGGAGATACGCAGTATTTT. Amino acids: CASSRGQGAGDTQYF.

Written as DNA, the CDR3 is TGTGCCAGCAGCCAAGATACAGGGGGCTCCTACGAGCAGTACTTC. Translating gives CASSQDTGGSYEQYF. The chain employs TRBV4-2 and TRBJ2-7, with 8 bases lining up with TRBD1. The CDR3 covers 15 residues. Germline loops: CDR1 LGHNA, CDR2 YNFKEQ. The V gene end was trimmed by 0 bases and the J gene end by 0 bases; junction bases not matched to a gene: 1.

This clonotype turned up a few times. J is TRBJ2-3 and V is TRBV27, with D perhaps assigned TRBD1 or TRBD2 (5 bases each). Trimming took 2 bases from V and 2 from J, leaving 11 bases between them. This CDR3 contains 15 residues. CDR1 is MNHEY and CDR2 is SMNVEV in the germline V gene (reference sequence). The CDR3 nucleotides are TGTGCCAGCAGTTTAACGGGGCCAGACACAGATACGCAGTATTTT. Encoded protein: CASSLTGPDTDTQYF.

The table lists this clonotype with a few counts. This chain connects TRBV7-6 to TRBJ2-1; 14 nucleotides agree with TRBD2. V lost 4 bases and J lost 0; bases outside the gene matches: 2. The germline gives CDR1 SGHVS, CDR2 FNYEAQ. The CDR3 loop spans 17 amino acids. The CDR3 loop is CASSSGTSGSSYNEQFF. For the CDR3, the DNA is TGTGCCAGCAGCTCCGGGACTAGCGGGAGCTCCTACAATGAGCAGTTCTTC.

Remarks on this clonotype: This may arise from a read error, as a much more abundant clone is one base away. The V gene is TRBV7-4, the J gene TRBJ1-2; unclear D gene. CDR3 size: 12 residues. Germline V gives CDR1 SGHVT, CDR2 SQSDAQ. Trimming cost V 4 bases and J 1 base, with 4 bases left between them. As DNA, the CDR3 is TGTGCCAGCAGCTCCATTAACTATGGCTACACCTTC. Its protein product is CASSSINYGYTF.